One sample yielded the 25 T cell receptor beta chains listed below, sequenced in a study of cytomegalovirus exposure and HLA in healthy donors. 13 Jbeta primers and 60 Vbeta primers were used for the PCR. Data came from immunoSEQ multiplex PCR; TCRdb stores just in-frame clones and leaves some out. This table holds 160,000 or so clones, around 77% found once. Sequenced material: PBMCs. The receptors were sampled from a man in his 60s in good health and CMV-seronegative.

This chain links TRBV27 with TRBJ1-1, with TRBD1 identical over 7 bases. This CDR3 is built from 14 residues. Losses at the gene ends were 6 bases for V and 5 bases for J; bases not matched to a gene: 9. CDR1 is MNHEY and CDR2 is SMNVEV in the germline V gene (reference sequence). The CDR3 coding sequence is TGTGCCAGCAGGTCACAGGGGTTGGGTACTGAAGCTTTCTTT. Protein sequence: CASRSQGLGTEAFF.

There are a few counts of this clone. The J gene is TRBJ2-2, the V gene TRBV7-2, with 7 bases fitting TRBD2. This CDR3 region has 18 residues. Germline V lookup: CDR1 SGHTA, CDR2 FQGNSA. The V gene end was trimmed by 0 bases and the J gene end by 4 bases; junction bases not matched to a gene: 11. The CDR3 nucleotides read TGTGCCAGCAGCTTAGCGGCGGCGACCGGGACTACCACCGGGGAGCTGTTTTTT. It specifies CASSLAAATGTTTGELFF.

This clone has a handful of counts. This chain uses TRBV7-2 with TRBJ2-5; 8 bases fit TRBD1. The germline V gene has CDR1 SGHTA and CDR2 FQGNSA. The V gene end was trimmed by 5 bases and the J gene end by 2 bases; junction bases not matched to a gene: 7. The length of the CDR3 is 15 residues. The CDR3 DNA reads TGTGCCAGCAGCAAAGGACAGGGCTGGCAAGAGACCCAGTACTTC. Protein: CASSKGQGWQETQYF.

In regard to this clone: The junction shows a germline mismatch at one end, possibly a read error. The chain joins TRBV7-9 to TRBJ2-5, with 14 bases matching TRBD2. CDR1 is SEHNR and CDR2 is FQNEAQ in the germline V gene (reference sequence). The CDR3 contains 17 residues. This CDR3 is CSSSQGLAGALQETQYF. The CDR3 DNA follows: TGTTCCAGCAGCCAGGGACTAGCGGGAGCCTTACAAGAGACCCAGTACTTC.

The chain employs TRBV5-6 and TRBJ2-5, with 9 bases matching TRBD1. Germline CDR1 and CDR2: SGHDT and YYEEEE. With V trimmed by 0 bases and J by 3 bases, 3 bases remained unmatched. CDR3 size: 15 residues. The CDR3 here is CASSLVGQGEETQYF. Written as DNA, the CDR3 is TGTGCCAGCAGCTTGGTGGGACAGGGAGAAGAGACCCAGTACTTC.

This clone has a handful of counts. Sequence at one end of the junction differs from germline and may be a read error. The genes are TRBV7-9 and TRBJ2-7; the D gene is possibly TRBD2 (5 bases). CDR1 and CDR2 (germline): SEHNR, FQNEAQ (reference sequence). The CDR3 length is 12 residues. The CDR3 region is CSSSLVSAGQYF. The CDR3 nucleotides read TGTTCCAGCAGCTTGGTCTCGGCGGGGCAGTACTTC. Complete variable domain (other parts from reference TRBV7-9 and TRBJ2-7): DTGVSQNPRHKITKRGQNVTFRCDPISEHNRLYWYRQTLGQGPEFLTYFQNEAQLEKSRLLSDRFSAERPKGSFSTLEIQRTEQGDSAMYLCSSSLVSAGQYFGPGTRLTVT.

The CDR3, as DNA: TGTGCCAGCAGCTTATCGACGCGGGATGAAAAACTGTTTTTT. Translated, it gives CASSLSTRDEKLFF. The V and J genes are TRBV7-2 and TRBJ1-4; no clear D. Trimming took off 2 bases at V and 6 bases at J, with 10 bases between the two ends. This CDR3 is 14 amino acids long. The germline gives CDR1 SGHTA, CDR2 FQGNSA. The full variable domain, completed using reference TRBV7-2 and TRBJ1-4, is GAGVSQSPSNKVTEKGKDVELRCDPISGHTALYWYRQSLGQGLEFLIYFQGNSAPDKSGLPSDRFSAERTGGSVSTLTIQRTQQEDSAVYLCASSLSTRDEKLFFGSGTQLSVL.

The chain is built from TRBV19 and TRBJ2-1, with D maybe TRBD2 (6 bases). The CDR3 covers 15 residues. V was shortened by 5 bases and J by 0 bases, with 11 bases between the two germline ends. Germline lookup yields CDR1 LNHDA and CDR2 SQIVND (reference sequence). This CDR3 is CASSGDSYSYNEQFF. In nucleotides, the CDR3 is TGTGCCAGTAGTGGGGACTCCTACTCCTACAATGAGCAGTTCTTC.

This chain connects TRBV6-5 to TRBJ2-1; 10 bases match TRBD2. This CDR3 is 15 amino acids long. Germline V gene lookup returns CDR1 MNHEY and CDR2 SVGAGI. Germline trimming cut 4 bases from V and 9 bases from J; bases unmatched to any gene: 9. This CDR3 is CASSSSSGSFGEQFF. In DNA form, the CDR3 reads TGTGCCAGCAGTTCGTCTAGCGGGAGCTTTGGTGAGCAGTTCTTC.

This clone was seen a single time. CDR3 loop: CASSASGGAVYEQYF. CDR3 nucleotide sequence: TGTGCCAGCAGCGCAAGCGGGGGGGCGGTCTACGAGCAGTACTTC. The chain is built from TRBV7-8 and TRBJ2-7, with 10 nucleotides matching TRBD2. Germline loops: CDR1 SGHVS, CDR2 FQNEAQ. After removal of 5 bases from V and 3 bases from J, the junction contained 7 bases not matched to a gene. CDR3 length: 15 residues.

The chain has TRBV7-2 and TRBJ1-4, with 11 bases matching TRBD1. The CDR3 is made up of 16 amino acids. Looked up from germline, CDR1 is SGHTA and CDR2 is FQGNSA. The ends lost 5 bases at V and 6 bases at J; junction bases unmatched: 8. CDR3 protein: CASSQPLGQGDEKLFF. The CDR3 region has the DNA TGTGCCAGCAGCCAACCTCTGGGACAGGGGGATGAAAAACTGTTTTTT.

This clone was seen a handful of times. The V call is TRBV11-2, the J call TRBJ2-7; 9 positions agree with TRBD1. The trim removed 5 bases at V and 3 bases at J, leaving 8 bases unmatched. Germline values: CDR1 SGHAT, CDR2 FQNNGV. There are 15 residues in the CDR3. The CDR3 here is CASSLEQGAHYEQYF. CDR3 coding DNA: TGTGCCAGCAGCCTGGAACAGGGGGCGCACTACGAGCAGTACTTC.

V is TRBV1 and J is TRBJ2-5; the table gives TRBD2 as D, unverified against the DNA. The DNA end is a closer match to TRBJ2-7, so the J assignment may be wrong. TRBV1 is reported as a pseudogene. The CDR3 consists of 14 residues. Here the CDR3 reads CTSSPRAVFYEQYF. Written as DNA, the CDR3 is TGCACCAGCAGCCCCCGCGCGGTCTTCTACGAGCAGTACTTC.

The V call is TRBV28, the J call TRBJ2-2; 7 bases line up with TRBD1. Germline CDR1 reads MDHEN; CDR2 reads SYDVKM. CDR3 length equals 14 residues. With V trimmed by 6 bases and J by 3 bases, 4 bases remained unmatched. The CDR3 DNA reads TGTGCCAGCAGAATAGGGACAGACACCGGGGAGCTGTTTTTT. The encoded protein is CASRIGTDTGELFF.

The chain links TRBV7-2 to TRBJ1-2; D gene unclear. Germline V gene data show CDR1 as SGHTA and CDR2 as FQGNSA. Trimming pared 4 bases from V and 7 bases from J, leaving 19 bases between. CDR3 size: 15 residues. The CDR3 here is CASSSLVGVFSGYTF. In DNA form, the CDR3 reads TGTGCCAGCAGCTCTCTCGTCGGGGTTTTCTCTGGCTACACCTTC.

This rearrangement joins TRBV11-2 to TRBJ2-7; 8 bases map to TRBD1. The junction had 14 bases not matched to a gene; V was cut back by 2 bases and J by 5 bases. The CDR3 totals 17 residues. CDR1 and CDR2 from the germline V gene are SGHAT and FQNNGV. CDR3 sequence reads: CASSLWGRARGRDEQYF. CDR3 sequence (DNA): TGTGCCAGCAGCTTATGGGGGCGAGCCAGGGGGCGCGACGAGCAGTACTTC. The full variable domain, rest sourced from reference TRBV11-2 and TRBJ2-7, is EAGVAQSPRYKIIEKRQSVAFWCNPISGHATLYWYQQILGQGPKLLIQFQNNGVVDDSQLPKDRFSAERLKGVDSTLKIQPAKLEDSAVYLCASSLWGRARGRDEQYFGPGTRLTVT.

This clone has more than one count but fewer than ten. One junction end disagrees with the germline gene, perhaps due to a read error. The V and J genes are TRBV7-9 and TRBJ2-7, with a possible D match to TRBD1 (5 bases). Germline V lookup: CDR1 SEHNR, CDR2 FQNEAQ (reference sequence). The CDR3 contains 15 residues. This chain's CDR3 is CSSSLGSPGNYEQYF. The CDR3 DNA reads TGTTCCAGCAGCTTAGGGTCTCCAGGGAACTACGAGCAGTACTTC.

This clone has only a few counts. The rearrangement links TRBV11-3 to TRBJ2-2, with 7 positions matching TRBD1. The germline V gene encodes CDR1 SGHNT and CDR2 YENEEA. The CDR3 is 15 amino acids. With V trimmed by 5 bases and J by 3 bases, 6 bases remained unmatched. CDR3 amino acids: CASSRRTGHTGELFF. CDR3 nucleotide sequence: TGTGCCAGCAGCCGTCGGACAGGTCACACCGGGGAGCTGTTTTTT.

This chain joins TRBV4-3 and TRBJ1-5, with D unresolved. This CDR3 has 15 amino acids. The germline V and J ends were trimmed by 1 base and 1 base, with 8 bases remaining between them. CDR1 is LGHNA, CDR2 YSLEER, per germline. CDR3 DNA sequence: TGCGCCAGCAGCCAAGCGGTGAGGAGCAATCAGCCCCAGCATTTT. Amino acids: CASSQAVRSNQPQHF.

The CDR3 nucleotides read TGTGCCAGCAGTTTCCGGACTAGCGGGGTTTATACGCAGTATTTT. This translates into CASSFRTSGVYTQYF. The chain uses TRBV28 and TRBJ2-3; 12 bases fit TRBD2. Unmatched junction bases numbered 5, after V lost 3 bases and J lost 7 bases. Germline V gene data show CDR1 as MDHEN and CDR2 as SYDVKM. This CDR3 is built from 15 residues.

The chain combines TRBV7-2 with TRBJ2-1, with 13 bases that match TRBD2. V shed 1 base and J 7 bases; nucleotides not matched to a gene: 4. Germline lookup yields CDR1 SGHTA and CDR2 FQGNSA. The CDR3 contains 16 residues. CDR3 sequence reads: CASSLGLAGGWNEQFF. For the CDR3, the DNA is TGTGCCAGCAGCTTAGGACTAGCGGGGGGCTGGAATGAGCAGTTCTTC.

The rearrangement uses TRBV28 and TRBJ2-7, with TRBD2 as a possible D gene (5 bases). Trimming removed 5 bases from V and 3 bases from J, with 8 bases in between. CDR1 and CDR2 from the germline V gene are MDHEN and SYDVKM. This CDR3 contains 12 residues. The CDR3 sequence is CASSDYLYEQYF. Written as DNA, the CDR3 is TGTGCCAGCAGTGACTACCTCTACGAGCAGTACTTC.

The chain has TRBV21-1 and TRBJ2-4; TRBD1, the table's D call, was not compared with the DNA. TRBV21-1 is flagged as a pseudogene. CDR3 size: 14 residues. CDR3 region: CARGQGKDKNIQYF. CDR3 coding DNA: TGTGCCAGGGGACAGGGAAAGGACAAAAACATTCAGTACTTC.

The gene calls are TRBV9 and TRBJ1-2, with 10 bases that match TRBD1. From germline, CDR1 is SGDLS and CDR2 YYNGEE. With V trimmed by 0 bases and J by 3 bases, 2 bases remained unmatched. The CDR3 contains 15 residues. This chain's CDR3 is CASSVEGQGHYGYTF. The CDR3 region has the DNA TGTGCCAGCAGCGTAGAGGGACAGGGGCACTATGGCTACACCTTC.

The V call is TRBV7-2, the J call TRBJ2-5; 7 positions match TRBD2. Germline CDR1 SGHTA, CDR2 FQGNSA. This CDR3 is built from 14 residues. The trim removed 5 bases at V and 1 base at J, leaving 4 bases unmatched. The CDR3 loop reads CASSPGGGQETQYF. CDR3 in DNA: TGTGCCAGCAGCCCTGGGGGGGGCCAAGAGACCCAGTACTTC.